This T cell receptor beta chain appears in the sequencing data of a study of vaccination effects on CD4 cells after COVID-19 (dated by TCRdb to about 2022). For the wider study: Post-vaccine samples across the study were collected a median of 72 days after the second dose, with a range of 14 to 241. In both COVID-19 convalescent patients and infection-naive vaccine recipients, the study compared SARS-CoV-2 spike-specific CD4+ TCR repertoires from before mRNA vaccination with those from after it. Altogether, around eleven COVID-19 convalescent patients and a few SARS-CoV-2-naive healthy vaccine recipients made up the full study. Cultures from other donors in the study were sequenced using the Oncomine TCR Beta short-read assay on an Illumina iSeq 100. General conclusions and limits of the study: The study was limited by a small number of convalescent patients, and early post-infection timepoints were lacking. Among healthy vaccine recipients, nearly all vaccine-induced clones were SARS-CoV-2 mono-reactive, and only 1 of 255 was cross-reactive with common cold coronaviruses. At late post-vaccination timepoints, both infection-induced and vaccine-induced clones showed marked clonal contraction, consistent with waning T cell responses.

In the ViraFEST assay, PBMC were stimulated with viral peptide pools, and antigen-specific CD4+ T cell clonotypes were then identified by expansion using TCR sequencing. After roughly 11 days of culture, CD4+ T cells were isolated with the EasySep CD4+ T cell isolation kit. Each participant got two doses of an mRNA SARS-CoV-2 vaccine, either BNT162b2 or mRNA-1273. None of the healthy vaccine recipients had a prior SARS-CoV-2 infection, which was confirmed by nucleocapsid antibody tests that came back negative both before and after vaccination. About 2.1 million PBMC per well were cultured in IMDM with roughly 5% human AB serum, 7.5 to 10 IU/ml IL-2 and gentamicin, plus 10 ug/ml peptides. On days 3 and 7, half of the culture medium was replaced with fresh IL-2-containing medium. Unless noted otherwise, every peptide stimulation condition was grown in triplicate wells. PBMC were separated from whole blood using Ficoll-Paque Plus gradient centrifugation and were then either cryopreserved at -140C or used fresh. The overlapping peptide pools covered the spike proteins of SARS-CoV-2 and of the common cold coronaviruses HCoV-NL63, HCoV-OC43 and HCoV-229E. The QIAamp micro DNA kit was used to extract genomic DNA from the cultured CD4+ T cells.

Libraries were prepared through the immunoSEQ multiplex PCR assay. DNA from the CD4+ T cells that had been cultured and isolated underwent TCR beta CDR3 sequencing. Under the source paper's analysis protocol: Non-productive TCR sequences were discarded, and reads were trimmed to the CDR3 region, with only CDR3s of 7 or more amino acids retained. The MANAFEST web app was used to pick out antigen-specific clonotypes by comparing their expansion in peptide wells with that in reference cultures. To be called positive, a clone needed expansion at FDR<0.05 compared with the reference and with all other wells, an odds ratio greater than 5, and a frequency greater than 0.1% in two replicate wells. Clonotypes significantly expanded in SARS-CoV-2 spike wells and in at least one common cold coronavirus spike condition were defined as cross-reactive. CDR3 similarity was assessed by Levenshtein distance using the stringdist R package, and unrooted trees were constructed with ape in R 3.6.1. TCRdb mirrors the immuneACCESS table, restricted to in-frame sequences. Some clones are absent from its copies; in checked studies, under half trace to an unresolved V gene, and the reason for the others is unknown. That table furnishes V, J and clone size, whereas the DNA furnished D and trimming. The sample profile shows 25,000 to 35,000 clones; about 66% of them were found once. Clones ranked in the top ten supply approximately 8.7% of the sample.

The CDR3 starts with the cysteine, ends with the phenylalanine, and has 16 residues. Just CDR3 DNA is preserved here, 48 bases in frame from base 1. Clipping removes 3 bases from V and 1 base from J, with 9 as the unmatched junction base count. The germline V gene encodes CDR1 SGHRS and CDR2 YFSETQ. To note about this clone: Its antigen has not been determined. Per-nucleotide qualities are absent, and no much larger clonotype sits a single base away.

This specimen was CD4+ T cells from PBMCs cultured with SARS-CoV-2 spike peptides, taken after COVID-19 vaccination. The cell subset or site label of this sample denotes: SARS-CoV-2 spike overlapping peptide pool stimulation. The receptor chain draws on TRBV5-1 and TRBJ1-1; the central 7 bases match TRBD1. The clonotype was recovered from a human donor who received a COVID-19 vaccine. The CDR3 region has the sequence CASSSQTRTGNTEAFF. The nucleotide sequence is TGCGCCAGCAGCTCACAAACGAGGACAGGGAACACTGAAGCTTTCTTT.